Listed below are T cell receptor beta chains from one sample, sequenced in a study of T cell changes during pregnancy in multiple sclerosis. Method: immunoSEQ multiplex PCR; TCRdb's copy keeps in-frame clones and lacks some. The sample has some 47,000 clones; 75% to 90% are singletons. The sample was CD8+ T cells from peripheral blood mononuclear cells, taken in the second trimester of pregnancy. The source of these receptors is a female donor with multiple sclerosis, enrolled in a pregnancy study. The CDR3 runs from the conserved cysteine through the conserved F or W. The order of the fields is J gene, V gene, clone size, D gene, CDR3 DNA, CDR3 protein. D genes are given only for firm matches. Clone size, where shown, is once, few, many, or a class for clones that have expanded.

j_gene: TRBJ1-1; v_gene: TRBV6-5; abundance: NA; d_gene: NA; CDR3nt: TGTGCCAGCAGTTACAGCGTGAACACTGAAGCTTTCTTT; CDR3aa: CASSYSVNTEAFF
j_gene: TRBJ2-3; v_gene: TRBV4-1; abundance: NA; d_gene: NA; CDR3nt: TGCGCCAGCAGCCCCCAGGGAACAGATACGCAGTATTTT; CDR3aa: CASSPQGTDTQYF
j_gene: TRBJ2-1; v_gene: TRBV6-1; abundance: NA; d_gene: NA; CDR3nt: TGTGCCAGCAGTGAAATGTCAGGGGGGTCCAATGAGCAGTTCTTC; CDR3aa: CASSEMSGGSNEQFF
j_gene: TRBJ1-6; v_gene: TRBV13; abundance: NA; d_gene: TRBD1; CDR3nt: TGTGCCAGCAGCAGACAGGGGAGCTCCTATAATTCACCCCTCCACTTT; CDR3aa: CASSRQGSSYNSPLHF
j_gene: TRBJ2-1; v_gene: TRBV7-3; abundance: NA; d_gene: TRBD2; CDR3nt: TGTGCCAGCAGCCACGGGACTAGCGGGCCTAGCTCCTACAATGAGCAGTTCTTC; CDR3aa: CASSHGTSGPSSYNEQFF
j_gene: TRBJ2-2; v_gene: TRBV21-1; abundance: once; d_gene: NA; CDR3nt: TGTGCCAGCAGCAAATCTCGCGGCCCAGGGCCCGGGGAGCTGTTTTTT; CDR3aa: CASSKSRGPGPGELFF
j_gene: TRBJ2-1; v_gene: TRBV6-1; abundance: NA; d_gene: TRBD2; CDR3nt: TGTGCCAGCAGTGGTAGTGAAAGACTAGCGGGGGGATACAATGAGCAGTTCTTC; CDR3aa: CASSGSERLAGGYNEQFF
j_gene: TRBJ1-2; v_gene: TRBV10-3; abundance: NA; d_gene: TRBD1; CDR3nt: TGTGCCATCAGTGAGGAGGGGGCGAGGTATGGCTACACCTTC; CDR3aa: CAISEEGARYGYTF
j_gene: TRBJ1-2; v_gene: TRBV1; abundance: NA; d_gene: NA; CDR3nt: TGCACCAGCAGCCAAACCAGCGGAAACCGGGCAGAAATATATTATGGCTACACCTTC; CDR3aa: CTSSQTSGNRAEIYYGYTF
j_gene: TRBJ2-5; v_gene: TRBV6-5; abundance: NA; d_gene: TRBD2; CDR3nt: TGTGCCAGCAGTAGGTCTAGCGGGGATCAAGAGACCCAGTACTTC; CDR3aa: CASSRSSGDQETQYF
j_gene: TRBJ2-3; v_gene: TRBV5-1; abundance: NA; d_gene: NA; CDR3nt: TGCGCCAGCACCCTATCTTCCACAGATACGCAGTATTTT; CDR3aa: CASTLSSTDTQYF
j_gene: TRBJ2-5; v_gene: TRBV7-7; abundance: NA; d_gene: TRBD2; CDR3nt: TGTGCTAGCAGCTTAGTCGGTTGGTGCGGGGGGGGAGTAGGAGAGACCCAGTACTTC; CDR3aa: CASSLVGWCGGGVGETQYF
j_gene: TRBJ2-7; v_gene: TRBV7-7; abundance: NA; d_gene: TRBD1; CDR3nt: TGTGCCAGCAGCTTAGAGCCCGGGACAGCCTACGAGCAGTACTTC; CDR3aa: CASSLEPGTAYEQYF
j_gene: TRBJ1-2; v_gene: TRBV14; abundance: NA; d_gene: NA; CDR3nt: TGTGCCAGCAGCCAAGCCAGAAACTATGGCTACACCTTC; CDR3aa: CASSQARNYGYTF
j_gene: TRBJ2-7; v_gene: TRBV5-4; abundance: NA; d_gene: NA; CDR3nt: TGTGCCAGCAGCTTGGGTGAGGCCGAGCAGTACTTC; CDR3aa: CASSLGEAEQYF
j_gene: TRBJ1-5; v_gene: TRBV19; abundance: NA; d_gene: TRBD1; CDR3nt: TGTGCCAGTAGTATAAGAGGGGGCGACAATCAGCCCCAGCATTTT; CDR3aa: CASSIRGGDNQPQHF
j_gene: TRBJ2-1; v_gene: TRBV4-1; abundance: NA; d_gene: NA; CDR3nt: TGCGCCAGCAGCCCCCCAGGGATCTACAATGAGCAGTTCTTC; CDR3aa: CASSPPGIYNEQFF
j_gene: TRBJ1-1; v_gene: TRBV6-1; abundance: NA; d_gene: TRBD1; CDR3nt: TGTGCCAGCAGGGAACCGGGACAGGGCACTGAAGCTTTCTTT; CDR3aa: CASREPGQGTEAFF
j_gene: TRBJ1-1; v_gene: TRBV11-2; abundance: NA; d_gene: NA; CDR3nt: TGTGCCAGCAGCTTAGAACTGGGCTCTGAAGCTTTCTTT; CDR3aa: CASSLELGSEAFF
j_gene: TRBJ2-5; v_gene: TRBV4-1; abundance: NA; d_gene: TRBD2; CDR3nt: TGCGCCAGCAGCCCCTACCTAGCGGGGGGCCAAGAGACCCAGTACTTC; CDR3aa: CASSPYLAGGQETQYF
j_gene: TRBJ1-1; v_gene: TRBV19; abundance: NA; d_gene: NA; CDR3nt: TGTGCCAGTAGTACGGGGGGTGACACTGAAGCTTTCTTT; CDR3aa: CASSTGGDTEAFF
j_gene: TRBJ2-1; v_gene: TRBV29-1; abundance: NA; d_gene: TRBD2; CDR3nt: TGCAGCATCGACGATGTAGCGGGAGGGCCTAATGAGCAGTTCTTC; CDR3aa: CSIDDVAGGPNEQFF
j_gene: TRBJ2-7; v_gene: TRBV19; abundance: once; d_gene: NA; CDR3nt: TGTGCCAGTAGTATTTCAGGTTACGAGCAGTACTTC; CDR3aa: CASSISGYEQYF
j_gene: TRBJ1-2; v_gene: TRBV6-5; abundance: NA; d_gene: TRBD1; CDR3nt: TGTGCCAGCAGAAGAGGCCCAGGGGGAGGCTACACCTTC; CDR3aa: CASRRGPGGGYTF
j_gene: TRBJ1-4; v_gene: TRBV15; abundance: NA; d_gene: NA; CDR3nt: TGTGCCACACTTGGACAACCTAATGAAAAACTGTTTTTT; CDR3aa: CATLGQPNEKLFF
j_gene: TRBJ1-2; v_gene: TRBV5-6; abundance: NA; d_gene: NA; CDR3nt: TGTGCCAGCAGCTTGGTTACTAGTGACTATGGCTACACCTTC; CDR3aa: CASSLVTSDYGYTF
j_gene: TRBJ1-3; v_gene: TRBV7-9; abundance: NA; d_gene: TRBD1; CDR3nt: TGTGCCAGCAGCTTCTTTCGCGGCAGGGGGCAGGGAAACACCATATATTTT; CDR3aa: CASSFFRGRGQGNTIYF
j_gene: TRBJ2-1; v_gene: TRBV2; abundance: NA; d_gene: NA; CDR3nt: TGTGCCAGCAGTGACGGTTCCTCCTCCTACAATGAGCAGTTCTTC; CDR3aa: CASSDGSSSYNEQFF
j_gene: TRBJ1-2; v_gene: TRBV5-4; abundance: NA; d_gene: NA; CDR3nt: TGTGCCAGCAGCTTGGTTTGGGGAGAGGGTGGTTATGGCTACACCTTC; CDR3aa: CASSLVWGEGGYGYTF
j_gene: TRBJ1-2; v_gene: TRBV2; abundance: NA; d_gene: TRBD1; CDR3nt: TGTGCCAGCAGTGAAGGGGGGGACAGGAAGATCTTGGGCTACACCTTC; CDR3aa: CASSEGGDRKILGYTF
j_gene: TRBJ2-1; v_gene: TRBV19; abundance: NA; d_gene: TRBD2; CDR3nt: TGTGCCAGTAGCGGGGGGGATTACAATGAGCAGTTCTTC; CDR3aa: CASSGGDYNEQFF
j_gene: TRBJ1-5; v_gene: TRBV4-1; abundance: NA; d_gene: NA; CDR3nt: TGCGCCAGCAGCCAAGTTGAGGGACATAGCAATCAGCCCCAGCATTTT; CDR3aa: CASSQVEGHSNQPQHF
j_gene: TRBJ2-7; v_gene: TRBV6-1; abundance: NA; d_gene: TRBD1; CDR3nt: TGTGCCAGCAGTGAGGCCTACAGGGGGCACTACGAGCAGTACTTC; CDR3aa: CASSEAYRGHYEQYF
j_gene: TRBJ2-5; v_gene: TRBV7-9; abundance: NA; d_gene: TRBD2; CDR3nt: TGTGCCAGCAACCCCGGGGGGGCCGGCGAGACCCAGTACTTC; CDR3aa: CASNPGGAGETQYF
j_gene: TRBJ1-1; v_gene: TRBV2; abundance: NA; d_gene: NA; CDR3nt: TGTGCCAGCAGTGTAGACACTGAAGCTTTCTTT; CDR3aa: CASSVDTEAFF
j_gene: TRBJ1-1; v_gene: TRBV18; abundance: NA; d_gene: NA; CDR3nt: TGTGCCAGCTCACCATGGGGAGGTGAGGACACTGAAGCTTTCTTT; CDR3aa: CASSPWGGEDTEAFF
j_gene: TRBJ2-7; v_gene: TRBV11-2; abundance: NA; d_gene: TRBD2; CDR3nt: TGTGCCAGCAGTACGAGCGGGAGCTCCTACGAGCAGTACTTC; CDR3aa: CASSTSGSSYEQYF
j_gene: TRBJ2-1; v_gene: TRBV7-9; abundance: NA; d_gene: NA; CDR3nt: TGTGCCAGCAGCTTTACGGTTGAGCAGTTCTTC; CDR3aa: CASSFTVEQFF
j_gene: TRBJ2-5; v_gene: TRBV6-4; abundance: few; d_gene: TRBD2; CDR3nt: TGTGCCAGCAGTGAACGAGCGGGAGAGTTAGAGACCCAGTACTTC; CDR3aa: CASSERAGELETQYF
j_gene: TRBJ2-2; v_gene: TRBV5-6; abundance: NA; d_gene: NA; CDR3nt: NA; CDR3aa: CASSFGPGGLTTGELFF
j_gene: TRBJ1-6; v_gene: TRBV2; abundance: NA; d_gene: TRBD1; CDR3nt: TGTGCCAGTAGCCGGGACAGCAATTCACCCCTCCACTTT; CDR3aa: CASSRDSNSPLHF
j_gene: TRBJ1-5; v_gene: TRBV5-6; abundance: NA; d_gene: NA; CDR3nt: TGTGCCAGCAGCTTAGGGGAAACTAGCAATCAGCCCCAGCATTTT; CDR3aa: CASSLGETSNQPQHF
j_gene: TRBJ2-3; v_gene: TRBV14; abundance: NA; d_gene: TRBD1; CDR3nt: TGTGCCAGCAGCCCGTATGGGACAGGGACGGATACGCAGTATTTT; CDR3aa: CASSPYGTGTDTQYF
j_gene: TRBJ2-1; v_gene: TRBV5-6; abundance: NA; d_gene: TRBD1; CDR3nt: TGTGCCAGCAGCTTGGACAGGGGAAATGAGCAGTTCTTC; CDR3aa: CASSLDRGNEQFF